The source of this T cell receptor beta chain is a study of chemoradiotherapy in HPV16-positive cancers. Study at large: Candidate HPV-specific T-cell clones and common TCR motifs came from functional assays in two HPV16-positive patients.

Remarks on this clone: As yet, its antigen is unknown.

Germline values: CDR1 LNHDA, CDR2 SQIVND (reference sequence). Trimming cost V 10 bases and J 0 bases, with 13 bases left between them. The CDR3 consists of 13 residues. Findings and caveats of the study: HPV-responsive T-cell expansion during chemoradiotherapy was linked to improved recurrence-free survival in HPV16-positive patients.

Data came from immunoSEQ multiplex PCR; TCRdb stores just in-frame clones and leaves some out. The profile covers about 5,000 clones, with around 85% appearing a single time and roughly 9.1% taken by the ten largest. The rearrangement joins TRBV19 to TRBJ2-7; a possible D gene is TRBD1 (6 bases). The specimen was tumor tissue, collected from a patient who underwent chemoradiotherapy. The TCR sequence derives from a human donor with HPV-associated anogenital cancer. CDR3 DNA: TGTGCCACATCGACAGGCCTCTCCTACGAGCAGTACTTC. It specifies CATSTGLSYEQYF.